The next 11 T cell receptor beta chains were all read from a single sample in a study of T-cell reconstitution after alpha-beta-depleted transplantation in children. The authors prepared the TCRbeta library with unique molecular identifiers. TCRdb re-called the PCR reads with MiXCR, one entry per CDR3 protein. The data hold 550,000 to 800,000 distinct CDR3 sequences, with around 14% observed a single time. Source: PBMCs, taken before TCRalphabeta/CD19-depleted stem cell transplant. All receptors derive from a girl aged 2 to 10 with congenital amegakaryocytic thrombocytopenia, due to receive a stem cell transplant.

This clonotype was recorded many times. The V gene is TRBV20-1, the J gene TRBJ2-2; 8 positions match TRBD2. The length of the CDR3 is 13 residues. Germline V lookup: CDR1 DFQATT, CDR2 SNEGSKA (reference sequence). The V segment lost 3 bases and the J segment 6 bases; nucleotides outside the gene matches: 3. Here the CDR3 reads CSARTGGAGELFF. CDR3 coding DNA: TGCAGTGCTAGGACGGGAGGGGCCGGGGAGCTGTTTTTT.

This clonotype came up a few times. CDR3 loop: CSGRTAGWDYTF. CDR3 nucleotide sequence: TGCAGCGGAAGGACGGCGGGATGGGACTACACCTTC. This chain connects TRBV29-1 to TRBJ1-2, with no clear D. Germline CDR1 is SQVTM and CDR2 is ANQGSEA. There are 12 residues in the CDR3. Trimming shortened V by 7 bases and J by 10 bases, and 19 bases separated the two germline ends.

This clonotype has ten or more counts. This sequence joins TRBV6-5 and TRBJ2-7, with a possible D match to TRBD2 (5 bases). V lost 7 bases and J 1 base, leaving 11 bases between the germline ends. Germline CDR1 and CDR2: MNHEY and SVGAGI. The CDR3 length is 13 residues. Written as DNA, the CDR3 is TGTGCCAGCAAACTTAGCGATTCCTACGAGCAGTACTTC. Amino acid sequence: CASKLSDSYEQYF.

This chain links TRBV5-1 with TRBJ2-7; TRBD2 matches 8 bases. Losses at the gene ends were 0 bases for V and 1 base for J; bases not matched to a gene: 6. Germline V lookup: CDR1 SGHRS, CDR2 YFSETQ. The length of the CDR3 is 16 residues. The CDR3 spells CASSLVQREPSYEQYF. The CDR3 DNA reads as TGCGCCAGCAGCTTGGTGCAGCGGGAGCCTTCCTACGAGCAGTACTTC.

This clonotype occurred many times. The genes are TRBV12-3 or TRBV12-4 and TRBJ1-6; TRBD1 matches at 8 bases. The CDR3 is made up of 15 amino acids. Germline trimming cut 6 bases from V and 5 bases from J; bases unmatched to any gene: 6. The CDR3: CASSPDRAHNSPLHF. The CDR3 coding sequence is TGTGCCAGCAGCCCGGACAGGGCCCATAATTCACCCCTCCACTTT.

The chain links TRBV20-1 to TRBJ1-4; D remains ambiguous. The germline gives CDR1 DFQATT, CDR2 SNEGSKA (reference sequence). This CDR3 has 15 residues. V was clipped by 3 bases and J by 3 bases, with 14 bases between them. In DNA, the CDR3 is TGCAGTGCTAGGCCAGGCTCCCGCTCTAATGAAAAACTGTTTTTT. Protein: CSARPGSRSNEKLFF.

A few counts support this clonotype. This sequence joins TRBV20-1 and TRBJ1-1, with a tentative D call TRBD1 (5 bases). There are 15 residues in the CDR3. V shed 6 bases and J shed 0 bases, with 17 bases lying between them. CDR1 and CDR2 from the germline V gene are DFQATT and SNEGSKA (reference sequence). In nucleotides, the CDR3 is TGCAGTGCAAAGGGGTGGGAGAGGATGAACACTGAAGCTTTCTTT. This gives the protein CSAKGWERMNTEAFF.

This clonotype was seen at least ten times. The chain carries TRBV20-1 and TRBJ2-7; perhaps TRBD2 as D (5 bases). The CDR3 runs to 15 residues. Germline V gives CDR1 DFQATT, CDR2 SNEGSKA (reference sequence). The V and J ends lost 4 bases and 2 bases respectively, with 18 bases between them. CDR3 nucleotide sequence: TGCAGTGCTAAGTCTTATGAGCGGACCCCCTACGAGCAGTACTTC. It codes for CSAKSYERTPYEQYF.

This clonotype has more than one count but fewer than ten. V usage is TRBV7-9 and J usage is TRBJ2-7; D uncertain. Trimming shortened V by 2 bases and J by 2 bases, and 10 bases separated the two germline ends. The V gene's germline CDR1 is SEHNR and CDR2 FQNEAQ (reference sequence). This CDR3 has 14 amino acids. The CDR3 loop is CASSLSTTTYEQYF. In DNA form, the CDR3 reads TGTGCCAGCAGCTTATCGACAACGACCTACGAGCAGTACTTC.

This clonotype was counted only a few times. This chain joins TRBV7-9 and TRBJ2-3; 9 bases agree with TRBD1. V was clipped by 5 bases and J by 2 bases; unmatched bases: 8. Per the germline V gene, CDR1 is SEHNR and CDR2 is FQNEAQ (reference sequence). The CDR3 covers 16 residues. The CDR3 nucleotides read TGTGCCAGCAGCCCTTGGGACAGGGAGGACACAGATACGCAGTATTTT. Translated, it gives CASSPWDREDTDTQYF. The full variable domain, in which reference TRBV7-9 and TRBJ2-3 provide the parts outside the CDR3, is DTGVSQNPRHKITKRGQNVTFRCDPISEHNRLYWYRQTLGQGPEFLTYFQNEAQLEKSRLLSDRFSAERPKGSFSTLEIQRTEQGDSAMYLCASSPWDREDTDTQYFGPGTRLTVL.

Ten or more counts support this clonotype. The chain uses TRBV28 and TRBJ2-1; 16 bases are shared with TRBD2. V trimming: 5 bases; J trimming: 15 bases; junction bases outside the gene matches: 7. The CDR3 is made up of 14 amino acids. The germline CDR1 and CDR2 sequences are MDHEN and SYDVKM. CDR3 sequence: CASSPGTSGRAPFF. CDR3 bases: TGTGCCAGCAGTCCCGGGACTAGCGGGAGGGCCCCGTTCTTC.